The present entry profiles one T cell receptor (beta chain) with its context. The V gene lost 2 bases and the J gene lost 10 bases, with 14 bases spanning the gap. The CDR3 length is 13 residues. The germline V gene encodes CDR1 ENHRY and CDR2 SYGVKD. Time point given: recipient sample about 28 days before transplant, after cytoreduction. The data belong to a study of T cell clonotyping in hematopoietic cell transplantation. Clones were sequenced by immunoSEQ multiplex PCR, and TCRdb holds only the in-frame ones, with some missing. The sample lists over 45,000 clones, just over 85% occurring once. The source material was peripheral blood mononuclear cells, sampled before stem cell transplant. This chain uses TRBV10-3 with TRBJ1-1; a possible D gene is TRBD1 (5 bases). This TCR was recovered from a man between 60 and 70 years old with biphenotypic leukemia. Some clones in this sample may be carry-over from other donors' samples. Written as DNA, the CDR3 is TGTGCCATCAGTGAGGGGGCAGGCCTACCAGCTTTCTTT. The encoded protein is CAISEGAGLPAFF.